This record concerns one T cell receptor (beta chain) sequence. Its target is unknown. Extraction and reverse transcription of RNA yielded cDNA as the sequencing template. Method: immunoSEQ multiplex PCR; TCRdb's copy keeps in-frame clones and lacks some. The sample records around 140,000 clones, about 88% being singletons. V lost 1 base, J lost 6 bases, and 14 bases lay in between. This CDR3 has 15 residues. The germline V gene has CDR1 SEHNR and CDR2 FQNEAQ (reference sequence). The treatment is: oral pan-JAK inhibitor, 5-10 mg twice daily. This sample is part of a study of CD8+ T cells in alopecia areata. Study-wide context: The study gave tofacitinib for 6 to 18 months, then 6 months off drug. Points from the study as a whole: Against the mouse data, patients shared TCRs less clearly, possibly for HLA reasons. Scalp clonality decreased significantly with tofacitinib, and so did expanded CD8+ clones among the top 100. Clonality exceeded that of normal scalp in lesional scalp, most notably in alopecia totalis/universalis.

The source is a human donor with alopecia areata. Sequenced here: CD8+ T cells sorted from blood, sampled at week 4, from a patient treated with tofacitinib. J is TRBJ2-3 and V is TRBV7-9; D is perhaps TRBD2 (5 bases). CDR3 bases: TGTGCCAGCAGCTTAGAAGAGGGAGAGGTGGATACGCAGTATTTT. This codes for CASSLEEGEVDTQYF.